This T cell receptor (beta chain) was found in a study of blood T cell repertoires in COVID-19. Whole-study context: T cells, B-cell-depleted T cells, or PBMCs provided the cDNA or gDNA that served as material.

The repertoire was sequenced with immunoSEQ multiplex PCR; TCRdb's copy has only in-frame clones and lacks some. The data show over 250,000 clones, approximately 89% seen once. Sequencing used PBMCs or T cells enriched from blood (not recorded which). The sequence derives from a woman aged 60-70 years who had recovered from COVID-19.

In nucleotides, the CDR3 is TGTGCCAGCACCGCAGGGGCCCCGGATGGCTACACCTTC. The encoded protein is CASTAGAPDGYTF. The V call is TRBV6-5, the J call TRBJ1-2; D perhaps matches TRBD1 (6 bases). The CDR3 has 13 amino acids. V dropped 7 bases and J dropped 6 bases, with 15 bases sitting between them. Germline-derived CDR1 and CDR2 are MNHEY and SVGAGI.